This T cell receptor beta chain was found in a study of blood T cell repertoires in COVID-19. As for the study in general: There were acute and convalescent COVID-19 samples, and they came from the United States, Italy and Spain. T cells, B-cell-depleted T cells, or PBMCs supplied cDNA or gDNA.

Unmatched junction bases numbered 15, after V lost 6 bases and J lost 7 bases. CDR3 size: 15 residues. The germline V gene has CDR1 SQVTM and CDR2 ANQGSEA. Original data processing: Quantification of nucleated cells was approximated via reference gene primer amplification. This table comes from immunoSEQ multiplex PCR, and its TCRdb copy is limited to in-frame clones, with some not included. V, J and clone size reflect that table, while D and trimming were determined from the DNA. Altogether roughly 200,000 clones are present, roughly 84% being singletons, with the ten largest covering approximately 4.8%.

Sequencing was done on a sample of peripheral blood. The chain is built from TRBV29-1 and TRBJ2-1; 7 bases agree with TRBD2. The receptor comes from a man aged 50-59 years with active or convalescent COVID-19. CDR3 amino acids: CSVPNGAGWGNEQFF. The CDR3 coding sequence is TGCAGCGTCCCAAATGGAGCGGGGTGGGGTAATGAGCAGTTCTTC.